This TCR beta chain was retrieved from a study of blood T cell repertoires in COVID-19. Study-wide background: PBMCs, B-cell-depleted T cells, or T cells provided the cDNA or gDNA that made up the material.

CDR1 is MNHEY, CDR2 SMNVEV, per germline (reference sequence). The CDR3 is 14 amino acids. Trimming removed 3 bases from V and 1 base from J, with 7 bases in between. Self-reported history from a screening survey and questionnaire set each donor's cohort. Some clones are missing from TCRdb's copy, which holds only in-frame ones; the method was immunoSEQ multiplex PCR. Among around 220,000 clones listed, around 90% were seen once. What was sequenced was PBMCs or T cells enriched from blood (not recorded which). This clonotype was obtained from a woman aged 18 to 35 who had recovered from COVID-19. The rearrangement joins TRBV27 to TRBJ1-5; maybe TRBD1 (5 bases). Written as DNA, the CDR3 is TGTGCCAGCAGTTTTAAGGGGAGCAATCAGCCCCAGCATTTT. It translates to CASSFKGSNQPQHF.